This TCR beta chain was observed in a study of blood T cells in healthy people across ages. Study overall: About one barcoded beta molecule per two T cells was the capture yield of template switching. Study results and limitations: Higher diversity and more naive CD4+ cells were features of long-lived donors, compared to aged donors.

Through a sample-barcoded 5' primer and a J-beta primer mix, a second PCR was run for about 6 to 11 cycles. TCRdb processed the 5' RACE reads anew with MiXCR; each CDR3 protein has one entry. The sample has 850,000 to 1,300,000 distinct CDR3 sequences, over 35% seen once. Comments on this clonotype: Its antigen is not known.

The donors, healthy Caucasians from Russia, were aged roughly 6 to 90. Drawing of peripheral blood yielded 8.5 to 10 milliliters from each donor. Per germline, CDR1 LGHNA and CDR2 YNFKEQ. This CDR3 is 12 amino acids long. Trimming pared 0 bases from V and 9 bases from J, leaving 8 bases between. This chain links TRBV4-2 with TRBJ1-1; D uncertain. The TCR sequence derives from a woman aged 60-70 years in good health. The sample was blood. CDR3 protein: CASSQDNGQAFF. For the CDR3, the DNA is TGTGCCAGCAGCCAAGATAACGGTCAAGCTTTCTTT.